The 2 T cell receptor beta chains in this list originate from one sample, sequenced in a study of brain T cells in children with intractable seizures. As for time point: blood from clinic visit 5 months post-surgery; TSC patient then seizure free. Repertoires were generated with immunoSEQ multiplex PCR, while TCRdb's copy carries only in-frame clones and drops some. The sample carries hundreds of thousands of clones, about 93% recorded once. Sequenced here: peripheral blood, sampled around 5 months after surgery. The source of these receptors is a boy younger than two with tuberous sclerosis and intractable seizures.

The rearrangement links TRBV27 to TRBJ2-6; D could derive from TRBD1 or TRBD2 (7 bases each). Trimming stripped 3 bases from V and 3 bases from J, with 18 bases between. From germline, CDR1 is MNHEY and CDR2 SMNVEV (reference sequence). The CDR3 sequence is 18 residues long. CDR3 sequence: CASSFISGGASGANVLTF. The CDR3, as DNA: TGTGCCAGCAGTTTTATCTCAGGGGGGGCGAGTGGGGCCAACGTCCTGACTTTC.

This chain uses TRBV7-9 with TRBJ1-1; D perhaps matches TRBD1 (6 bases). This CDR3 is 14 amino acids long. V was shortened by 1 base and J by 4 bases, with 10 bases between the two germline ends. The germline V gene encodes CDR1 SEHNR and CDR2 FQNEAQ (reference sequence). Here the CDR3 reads CASSLVGGLTEAFF. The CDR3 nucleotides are TGTGCCAGCAGCTTAGTAGGGGGGCTCACTGAAGCTTTCTTT.